A single sample is the source of the 5 T cell receptor beta chains below, sequenced in a study of blood T cell repertoires in COVID-19. Assay used: immunoSEQ multiplex PCR; TCRdb lists only in-frame clones, some missing. The sample lists 190,000 or so clones, around 85% occurring once. The specimen sequenced was peripheral blood. These receptors all stem from a woman older than 75 with acute or convalescent COVID-19.

The V gene is TRBV3-1 (or the pseudogene TRBV3-2), the J gene TRBJ2-7; 10 positions agree with TRBD2. Germline CDR1 and CDR2: LGHDT and YNNKEL (reference sequence). The CDR3 is 14 amino acids. V lost 6 bases and J lost 5; bases outside the gene matches: 7. This chain's CDR3 is CASRRRLAGDEQYF. The CDR3 DNA follows: TGTGCCAGCAGGCGGCGGCTAGCGGGAGACGAGCAGTACTTC.

The chain employs TRBV20-1 and TRBJ2-3; 9 nucleotides match TRBD2. V lost 3 bases to trimming and J lost 3 bases; unmatched junction nucleotides: 4. Per the germline V gene, CDR1 is DFQATT and CDR2 is SNEGSKA (reference sequence). The CDR3 consists of 14 residues. The CDR3 coding sequence is TGCAGTGCTAGTCCTCTAGCGGGGACAGATACGCAGTATTTT. Translated, it gives CSASPLAGTDTQYF.

The chain links TRBV5-4 to TRBJ1-5; possibly TRBD1 for D (6 bases). Germline CDR1 and CDR2: SGHNT and YYREEE (reference sequence). This CDR3 is 13 amino acids long. The germline V and J ends were trimmed by 0 bases and 5 bases, with 6 bases remaining between them. The CDR3: CASSLDRDQPQHF. The DNA for the CDR3 is TGTGCCAGCAGCTTGGACAGGGATCAGCCCCAGCATTTT.

This chain uses TRBV11-1 with TRBJ2-7; 9 nucleotides align to TRBD1. The germline gives CDR1 SGHAT, CDR2 FQDESV (reference sequence). The V segment lost 5 bases and the J segment 2 bases; nucleotides outside the gene matches: 7. This CDR3 is 15 amino acids long. The CDR3 protein is CASSRPGTGPYEQYF. The DNA of the CDR3 is TGTGCCAGCAGCCGACCCGGGACAGGGCCCTACGAGCAGTACTTC.

The rearrangement joins TRBV5-1 to TRBJ2-1; 8 bases are a match to TRBD1. Germline assignment: CDR1 SGHRS and CDR2 YFSETQ. The CDR3 spans 15 residues. After removal of 4 bases from V and 10 bases from J, the junction contained 13 bases not matched to a gene. CDR3 sequence reads: CASSPGQGGSREQFF. The CDR3 DNA follows: TGCGCCAGCAGCCCTGGACAGGGAGGTAGTCGGGAGCAGTTCTTC. The full variable domain, completed using reference TRBV5-1 and TRBJ2-1, is KAGVTQTPRYLIKTRGQQVTLSCSPISGHRSVSWYQQTPGQGLQFLFEYFSETQRNKGNFPGRFSGRQFSNSRSEMNVSTLELGDSALYLCASSPGQGGSREQFFGPGTRLTVL.